This T cell receptor (beta chain) originates from a study of OX40 agonist ivuxolimab in advanced cancers. Study observations and caveats: Specificity for antigen went undetermined in the expanded peripheral T cells.

Germline CDR1 is SEHNR and CDR2 is FQNEAQ (reference sequence). V shed 5 bases and J shed 0 bases, with 20 bases lying between them. The CDR3 is 18 residues long. Clones were sequenced by immunoSEQ multiplex PCR, and TCRdb holds only the in-frame ones, with some missing. The data contain some 65,000 clones, around 90% of them seen just once; the ten biggest clones take up just over 2%. This clone was seen a single time. The antigen is unknown. This TCR was sampled from an adult with an advanced solid tumor such as melanoma, head and neck, liver or kidney cancer. This sample comprised CD4+ or CD8+ T cells sorted from blood, obtained in a trial of the OX40 agonist ivuxolimab. The V call is TRBV7-9, the J call TRBJ1-3, with D unclear. CDR3 region: CASSRTAGPSSSGNTIYF. DNA for the CDR3: TGTGCCAGCAGCCGAACAGCCGGGCCCTCTAGCTCTGGAAACACCATATATTTT.